The rows below give T cell receptor beta chains drawn from one sample of a study of blood T cell dynamics during melanoma immunotherapy. The repertoire was sequenced with immunoSEQ multiplex PCR; TCRdb's copy has only in-frame clones and lacks some. The sample records about 5,800 clones, roughly 85% being singletons. The starting material was blood, obtained from a patient treated with checkpoint blockade. These receptors all come from a human donor with melanoma. CDR3s include the opening cysteine and the closing phenylalanine or tryptophan.

V,CDR3
TRBV2,CASRRGRTFNQPQHF
TRBV5-6,CASSSRDRFLYSNQPQHF
TRBV10-3,CAIMGRAPEAFF
TRBV30,CAWSVRGISYEQYF
TRBV6-5,CASSRNGQGNTEAFF
TRBV9,CASSVGAKGGGNTIYF
TRBV5-1,CASSWGQVAGTDTQYF
TRBV30,CAWSVKVSGNTIYF
TRBV18,CASSPGQGIADTQYF
TRBV7-3,CASSITGELFF
TRBV4-3,CASSQSYRTDTQYF
TRBV20-1,CSAPLIGGYTF
TRBV15,CATSRDMTNTGELFF
TRBV5-5,CASSFMVRGDAGYTF
TRBV7-2,CASSFSGTLYGYTF
TRBV7-9,CASSSPGDYGYTF
TRBV9,CASSVDQRFTYNEQFF
TRBV6-5,CASSYSSRSESGQYF
TRBV29-1,CSVRGRGAPYEQYF
TRBV7-9,CASSKDPWPQHF
TRBV19,CASSIAPEVGAAGNTIYF
TRBV11-2,CASSLQVMNTEAFF
TRBV10-3,CAISVGPNTDTQYF
TRBV6-5,CASSYSGGEKLFF
TRBV4-1,CASSQERMGGYTF